This T cell receptor beta chain was recovered during a study of tumor-infiltrating lymphocytes in primary liver carcinoma. The overall study: Samples produced roughly 3.65 to 7.5 million productive TCRbeta reads, comparable across tissue types.

Synthesis of TCR beta cDNA was carried out from 450 to 650 ng total RNA with a constant-region primer. It was through three nested multiplex PCR rounds of slightly modified ARM-PCR that TCR beta libraries arose. TCRdb reprocessed the multiplex PCR reads via MiXCR and lists one record per CDR3 protein. The table has more than 20,000 distinct CDR3 sequences, approximately 70% seen once; the top ten hold roughly two fifths. Investigators took RNA and DNA out together from roughly 18-30 mg of unsorted bulk tissue. Patients carried chronic HBV infection without prior treatment. Samples were taken from five separate regions (per tumor). The TCR comes from a man in his forties or fifties with primary liver carcinoma and hepatitis B virus infection. The sample comprised liver tumor tissue from sampling region 1. Subset noted: tumor region T1, superior pole.

CDR3 DNA sequence: TGTGCCAGTGGCTTTGCGGGATCGGACACCGGGGAGCTGTTTTTT. This encodes CASGFAGSDTGELFF. The genes are TRBV11-2 and TRBJ2-2; perhaps TRBD2 as D (6 bases). Germline CDR1 SGHAT, CDR2 FQNNGV. The CDR3 extends over 15 amino acids. The V gene lost 9 bases and the J gene lost 3 bases, with 17 bases spanning the gap.